This T cell receptor (beta chain) is from a study of shared T cell receptors in the human thymus. This clone has more than one count but fewer than ten. Libraries were prepared by immunoSEQ multiplex PCR; TCRdb keeps only in-frame clonotypes and omits some of them. The sample records approximately 490,000 clones, around three quarters being singletons. V gave up 6 bases and J gave up 0 bases, with 12 bases separating them. Germline-derived CDR1 and CDR2 are MNHNS and SASEGT. CDR3 size: 15 residues. These same records also appear under a second study, on human thymus T cells. From that study: The study used thymus tissue resected during corrective heart surgery.

The chain uses TRBV6-1 and TRBJ1-3; perhaps TRBD1 as D (5 bases). The sequenced sample was thymocytes. This clonotype was obtained from a boy less than two years old with a congenital heart defect. This CDR3 reads CASRDKGDSGNTIYF. The CDR3, as DNA: TGTGCCAGCAGGGACAAGGGCGACTCTGGAAACACCATATATTTT.